This T cell receptor (beta chain) came from a study of cytomegalovirus exposure and HLA in healthy donors. Turning to the study itself: Across 350 to 400 genotyped donors, more than 75% landed in the Caucasian-associated ancestry cluster. Study results and caveats: Per a later analysis, about 17,000 TCR beta sequences showed association with HLA alleles at 0.05 false discovery rate.

About this clone: Its antigen is unidentified.

A multiplex PCR was run with 60 Vbeta primers and 13 Jbeta primers. Clones were sequenced by immunoSEQ multiplex PCR, and TCRdb holds only the in-frame ones, with some missing. This sample carries about 200,000 clones, roughly 80% of them seen once, and the ten largest clones take roughly 1.5%. After removal of 8 bases from V and 8 bases from J, the junction contained 14 bases not matched to a gene. The CDR3 spans 15 residues. From germline, CDR1 is ENHRY and CDR2 SYGVKD. Sequenced material: PBMCs. The origin of this receptor is a man aged 45-60 years in good health and CMV-seronegative. The V call is TRBV10-3, the J call TRBJ2-1, with 8 bases fitting TRBD2. As DNA, the CDR3 is TGTGCCATCGGAGCCGGGACTAGATTGAAGGATGAGCAGTTCTTC. Translated, it gives CAIGAGTRLKDEQFF.